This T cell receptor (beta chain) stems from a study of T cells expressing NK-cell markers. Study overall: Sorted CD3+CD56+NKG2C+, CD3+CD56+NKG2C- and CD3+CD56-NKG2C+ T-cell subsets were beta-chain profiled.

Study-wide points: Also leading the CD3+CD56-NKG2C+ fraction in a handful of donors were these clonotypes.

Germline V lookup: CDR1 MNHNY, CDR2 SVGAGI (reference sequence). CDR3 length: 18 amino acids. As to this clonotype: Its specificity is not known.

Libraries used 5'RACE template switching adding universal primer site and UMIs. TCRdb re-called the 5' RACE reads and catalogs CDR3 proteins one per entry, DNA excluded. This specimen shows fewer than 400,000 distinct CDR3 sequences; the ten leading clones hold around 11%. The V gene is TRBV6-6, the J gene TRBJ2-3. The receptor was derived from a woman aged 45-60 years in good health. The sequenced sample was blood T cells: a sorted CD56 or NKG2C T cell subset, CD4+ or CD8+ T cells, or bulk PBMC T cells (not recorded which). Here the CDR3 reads CASSYDLGGPRLTDTQYF.